Only one count was recorded for the clone carrying this T cell receptor (beta chain). Its antigen is unidentified. The entry originates in a study of Ad26.COV2.S vaccination and SARS-CoV-2 variants. Study-level results: Across vaccine and placebo recipients, the breadth of non-spike TCRs was similar. Analytic work on TCR breadth and depth might have understated the full extent of total T cell responses. People given the vaccine had a wider spike-specific TCR breadth than placebo recipients did. Responses of spike-specific T cells (both CD8+ and CD4+) reportedly showed substantial breadth after vaccination.

CDR3 length equals 17 residues. The germline CDR1 and CDR2 sequences are LGHDT and YNNKEL (reference sequence). The ends lost 3 bases at V and 0 bases at J; junction bases unmatched: 3. Here immunoSEQ multiplex PCR was the method, and the copy in TCRdb shows in-frame clones only, minus some. The sample has roughly 460,000 clones, 80% to 90% seen once. Treatment defined: some 19 received Ad26.COV2.S at low or high dose, single or two shots; about 5 received placebo; per-sample allocation not given. After the first vaccine or placebo injection, samples were drawn on day 63. The chain uses TRBV3-1 (or the pseudogene TRBV3-2) and TRBJ2-1, with 12 bases identical to TRBD2. The sequence derives from a person between 18 and 65 years old who received the Ad26.COV2.S COVID-19 vaccine or a placebo. The specimen was peripheral blood, collected in a trial of Ad26.COV2.S vaccine versus placebo. The CDR3 spells CASSQTSGSSSYNEQFF. CDR3 nucleotide sequence: TGTGCCAGCAGCCAGACTAGCGGGAGTAGCTCCTACAATGAGCAGTTCTTC.